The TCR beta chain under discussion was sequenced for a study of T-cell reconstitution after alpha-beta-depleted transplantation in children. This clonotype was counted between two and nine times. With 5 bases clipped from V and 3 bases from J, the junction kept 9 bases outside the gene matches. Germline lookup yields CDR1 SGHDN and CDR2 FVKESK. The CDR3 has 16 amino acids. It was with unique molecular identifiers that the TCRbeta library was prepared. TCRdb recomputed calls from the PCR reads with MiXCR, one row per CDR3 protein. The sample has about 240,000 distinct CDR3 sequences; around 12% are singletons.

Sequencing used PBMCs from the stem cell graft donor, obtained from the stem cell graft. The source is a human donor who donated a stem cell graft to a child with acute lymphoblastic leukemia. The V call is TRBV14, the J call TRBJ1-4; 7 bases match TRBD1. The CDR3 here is CASSAKGALANEKLFF. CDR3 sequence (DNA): TGTGCCAGCAGCGCTAAGGGGGCGTTGGCTAATGAAAAACTGTTTTTT.